This T cell receptor (beta chain) originates from a study of cytomegalovirus exposure and HLA in healthy donors. Study outcomes and limitations: The classifier reportedly diagnosed cytomegalovirus status with high specificity and sensitivity.

In this sample, this clone turned up once. The antigen remains undetermined. Sequenced by immunoSEQ multiplex PCR; TCRdb stores in-frame clones only, minus some. The table has roughly 98,000 clones, less than 90% seen once. The germline V and J ends were trimmed by 3 bases and 6 bases, with 9 bases remaining between them. CDR3 length: 12 amino acids. Germline V gene sequence: CDR1 SGHTA, CDR2 FQGNSA. This TCR was recovered from a man between 18 and 29 years old in good health and CMV-seropositive. The sequenced material came from PBMCs. The V call is TRBV7-2, the J call TRBJ2-7; D not resolved. As DNA, the CDR3 is TGTGCCAGCAGCTTGTCTCTCTCCGAGCAGTACTTC. This gives the protein CASSLSLSEQYF.